Listed below are T cell receptor beta chains from one sample, sequenced in a study of blood T cell repertoires in COVID-19. Assay used: immunoSEQ multiplex PCR; TCRdb lists only in-frame clones, some missing. The sample carries roughly 150,000 clones, more than 75% recorded once. Sequenced material: peripheral blood. These receptors were collected from a woman in her forties or fifties with COVID-19, enrolled during active disease. CDR3s include the opening cysteine and the closing phenylalanine or tryptophan. The order of the fields is clone size, J gene, V gene, D gene, CDR3 DNA, CDR3 protein. The D gene is left open where the match is weak. Size is omitted from some rows. Given values are once, few, many or a class for expanded clones.

>.|TRBJ1-2|TRBV28|.
TGTGCCAGCAGTTCCCCGACAGTTTTCCTGGGCTATGGCTACACCTTC
CASSSPTVFLGYGYTF
>.|TRBJ2-7|TRBV7-6|TRBD1
TGTGCCAGCAGCCTGGGACAGGGGCTGGTCTACGAGCAGTACTTC
CASSLGQGLVYEQYF
>.|TRBJ1-2|TRBV18|.
TGTGCCAGCTCCCCCGGTCCAGGGCTCGGCTACACCTTC
CASSPGPGLGYTF
>.|TRBJ1-6|TRBV7-8|.
TGTGCCAGCAGCCCCCAACAGGGTTCGGGTTCACCCCTCCACTTT
CASSPQQGSGSPLHF
>.|TRBJ1-2|TRBV19|TRBD1
TGTGCCAGTAGCCCAAATTCGGGACAGGGCGGTGGCTACACCTTC
CASSPNSGQGGGYTF
>.|TRBJ2-1|TRBV9|TRBD2
TGTGCCAGCAGCGCAAAGAGCGGGGGGGCCTACAATGAGCAGTTCTTC
CASSAKSGGAYNEQFF
>.|TRBJ2-1|TRBV5-1|.
TGCGCCAGCACCCCGGACATCTACAATGAGCAGTTCTTC
CASTPDIYNEQFF
>.|TRBJ1-2|TRBV25-1|TRBD1
TGTGCCAGCAGTGAATGGAAGGGGACAGGGCGTGGCTACACCTTC
CASSEWKGTGRGYTF
>few|TRBJ2-5|TRBV9|.
TGTGCCAGCAGCGTCAGTGGGCAGACCCAGTACTTC
CASSVSGQTQYF
>.|TRBJ2-5|TRBV4-3|TRBD1
TGCGCCAGCAGCCGGGACAGGGGGGAGACCCAGTACTTC
CASSRDRGETQYF
>.|TRBJ2-1|TRBV4-1|.
TGCGCCAGCAGCCAAGATCTTCGGCGGGAGCAGTTCTTC
CASSQDLRREQFF
>.|TRBJ2-1|TRBV3-1/TRBV3-2|TRBD2
TGTGCCAGCAACTCCTTTAGCGGGGGGGCTGCTGAGCAGTTCTTC
CASNSFSGGAAEQFF
>.|TRBJ2-3|TRBV5-1|TRBD1
TGCGCCAGCAGCTTGGCCCCGGGACAGGGATCCGATACGCAGTATTTT
CASSLAPGQGSDTQYF
>once|TRBJ1-1|TRBV7-9|.
TGTGCCAGCAGCCTTACCCATCAGGGACAAACTGAAGCTTTCTTT
CASSLTHQGQTEAFF
>.|TRBJ1-1|TRBV30|.
TGTGCCTGGAGTGTTATACAGCCAAACACTGAAGCTTTCTTT
CAWSVIQPNTEAFF
>.|TRBJ1-2|TRBV2|TRBD1
TGTGCCAGCAGTGAATTCAAAGGACAGGGGGGATCTTACTATGGCTACACCTTC
CASSEFKGQGGSYYGYTF
>.|TRBJ2-3|TRBV28|.
TGTGCCAGCAGTTTTTCTGGGGGGGGGCACACAGATACGCAGTATTTT
CASSFSGGGHTDTQYF
>.|TRBJ2-1|TRBV4-1|TRBD2
TGCGCCAGCAGCCCTAGACTAGCAAATGAGCAGTTCTTC
CASSPRLANEQFF
>.|TRBJ2-5|TRBV2|TRBD1
TGTGCCAGCACCTGGACAGGGGGCAAACAAGAGACCCAGTACTTC
CASTWTGGKQETQYF
>.|TRBJ2-3|TRBV11-2|TRBD2
TGTGCCAGCAGCTTCACTAGCGGGGGTAGAGATACGCAGTATTTT
CASSFTSGGRDTQYF
>.|TRBJ2-7|TRBV5-1|.
TGCGCCAGCAGCTATGGTAGCGGCTACGAGCAGTACTTC
CASSYGSGYEQYF
>.|TRBJ1-3|TRBV28|.
TGTGCCAGCAGTAGGGGTGGGTTTGCTGGAAACACCATATATTTT
CASSRGGFAGNTIYF
>.|TRBJ1-6|TRBV27|.
TGTGCCAGCAGTCAACAGGGCTATAATTCACCCCTCCACTTT
CASSQQGYNSPLHF
>.|TRBJ1-2|TRBV28|.
TGTGCCAGCAGTTTAGACGGGGGGCGCGTCTATGGCTACACCTTC
CASSLDGGRVYGYTF
>once|TRBJ1-1|TRBV9|.
TGTGCCAGCAGCGTAGGCGCGGGGAACACTGAAGCTTTCTTT
CASSVGAGNTEAFF
>.|TRBJ1-1|TRBV5-4|TRBD1
TGTGCCAGCAGCAGGGACAGGGGGCCCGAAGCTTTCTTT
CASSRDRGPEAFF
>few|TRBJ1-1|TRBV5-6|.
TGTGCCAGCAGCTTGGCGTTACAGGGCTCTGAAGCTTTCTTT
CASSLALQGSEAFF
>.|TRBJ2-7|TRBV7-2|.
TGTGCCAGCAGGGACTTGCACGAGCAGTACTTC
CASRDLHEQYF
>.|TRBJ1-2|TRBV12-3/TRBV12-4|.
TGTGCCAGCAGTGTCGGGACACCATACACCTTC
CASSVGTPYTF
>few|TRBJ2-7|TRBV10-3|TRBD2
TGTGCCATCAGTGAGTCAGCGGGGAGGGAGCAGTACTTC
CAISESAGREQYF
>.|TRBJ1-6|TRBV7-2|TRBD1
TGTGCCAGCAGAGGACAGGGGTCTAATTCACCCCTCCACTTT
CASRGQGSNSPLHF
>.|TRBJ1-5|TRBV7-2|TRBD1
TGTGCCAGCAGCCCCGGGACAGGGCTTGGTAAGCCCCAGCATTTT
CASSPGTGLGKPQHF
>.|TRBJ2-3|TRBV5-1|.
TGCGCCAGCAGCTTTAATCCGGGGGAAACAGATACGCAGTATTTT
CASSFNPGETDTQYF
>.|TRBJ1-2|TRBV5-1|TRBD1
TGCGCCAGCAGCTTGACAGGGGCGCAGTATGGCTACACCTTC
CASSLTGAQYGYTF
>.|TRBJ1-5|TRBV27|TRBD1
TGTGCCAGCAGTTTAAAAGGGACAGGGGGCCTTTATAGCAATCAGCCCCAGCATTTT
CASSLKGTGGLYSNQPQHF
>.|TRBJ2-7|TRBV28|.
TGTGCCAGCAGTTCCCTTATAAGGGGGAGCAACGAGCAGTACTTC
CASSSLIRGSNEQYF
>.|TRBJ2-5|TRBV9|TRBD2
TGTGCCAGCAGCGTAGGGGCTAGCGGAAAAGAGACCCAGTACTTC
CASSVGASGKETQYF
>.|TRBJ2-1|TRBV6-6|TRBD2
TGTGCCAGCAGTTATAGCGGGGGTATTAACAATGAGCAGTTCTTC
CASSYSGGINNEQFF
>.|TRBJ2-1|TRBV27|TRBD2
TGTGCCAGCAGGATAGCGGGGATAATCGATGAGCAGTTCTTC
CASRIAGIIDEQFF
>.|TRBJ2-3|TRBV3-1/TRBV3-2|TRBD2
TGTGCCAGCAGACGAGCGGGGGGCAGCACAGATACGCAGTATTTT
CASRRAGGSTDTQYF
>.|TRBJ2-2|TRBV30|.
TGTGCCTGCACCGGGTTCTACACCGGGGAGCTGTTTTTT
CACTGFYTGELFF
>few|TRBJ1-5|TRBV7-2|TRBD1
TGTGCCAGCAGCCGCCAGGGGGGTCAGCCCCAGCATTTT
CASSRQGGQPQHF
>.|TRBJ1-1|TRBV7-9|.
TGTGCCAGCAGCTTAGAAGAGGGCACTGAAGCTTTCTTT
CASSLEEGTEAFF
>.|TRBJ2-3|TRBV6-5|TRBD2
TGTGCCAGCAGTAGGGCGGGGGGCACAGATACGCAGTATTTT
CASSRAGGTDTQYF
>.|TRBJ1-2|TRBV7-2|.
TGTGCCAGCAGCTCCTTAGACAGCTATGGCTACACCTTC
CASSSLDSYGYTF
>.|TRBJ2-5|TRBV7-2|TRBD2
TGTGCCAGCAGCTTAGCGACACTAGCGGGGAGGGAGACCCAGTACTTC
CASSLATLAGRETQYF
>.|TRBJ2-7|TRBV29-1|TRBD1
TGCAGCGCTTGGGGACAGGGGGAGGGTAGCGAATCCGCCTTGGGCTACGAGCAGTACTTC
CSAWGQGEGSESALGYEQYF
>.|TRBJ1-6|TRBV19|TRBD1
TGTGCCAGTAGTCCGTGGGACAGGGGTTTAGGGTCACCCCTCCACTTT
CASSPWDRGLGSPLHF
>.|TRBJ1-1|TRBV5-1|TRBD1
TGCGCCAGCAGCTTGGCCGGGACAGGGGCCACTGAAGCTTTCTTT
CASSLAGTGATEAFF
>.|TRBJ1-2|TRBV6-2/TRBV6-3|TRBD1
TGTGCCAGCAGCGACAGGGTAGGCTACACCTTC
CASSDRVGYTF
>.|TRBJ2-1|TRBV30|TRBD2
TGTGCCTGGAGTGTGGGAGGCGGGGGAAATGAGCAGTTCTTC
CAWSVGGGGNEQFF
>few|TRBJ1-1|TRBV11-3|.
TGTGCCAGCAGCTCTTCCGGACAGATAAAAGCTTTCTTT
CASSSSGQIKAFF
>.|TRBJ2-5|TRBV3-1/TRBV3-2|TRBD2
TGTGCCAGCAGCCCATTTAGCGGGGTACGGGAGACCCAGTACTTC
CASSPFSGVRETQYF